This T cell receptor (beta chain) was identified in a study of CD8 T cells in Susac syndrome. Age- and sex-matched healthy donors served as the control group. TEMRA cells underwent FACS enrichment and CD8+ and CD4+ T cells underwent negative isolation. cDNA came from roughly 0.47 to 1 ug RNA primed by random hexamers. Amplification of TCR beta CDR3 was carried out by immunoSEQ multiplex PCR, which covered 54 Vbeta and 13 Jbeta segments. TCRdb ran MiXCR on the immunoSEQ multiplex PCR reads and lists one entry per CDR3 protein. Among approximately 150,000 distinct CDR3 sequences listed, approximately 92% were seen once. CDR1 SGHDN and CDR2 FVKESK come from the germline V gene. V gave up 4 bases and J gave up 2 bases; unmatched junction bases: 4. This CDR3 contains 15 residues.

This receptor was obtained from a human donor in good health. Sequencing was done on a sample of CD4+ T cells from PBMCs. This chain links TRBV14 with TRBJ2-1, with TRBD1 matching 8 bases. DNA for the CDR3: TGTGCCAGCAGCCTCATGGGACAGGCCTACAATGAGCAGTTCTTC. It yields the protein CASSLMGQAYNEQFF.